One T cell receptor beta chain is described in this entry. Its matching antigen is unknown. The data originate from a study of persistence of HIV-infected CD4 T cells. CDR1 and CDR2 from the germline V gene are SGDLS and YYNGEE. The V end was cut by 6 bases, the J end by 0 bases, with 12 bases between. This CDR3 spans 14 amino acids. The immunoSEQ assay was version 4, run in survey mode. Clones were sequenced by immunoSEQ multiplex PCR, and TCRdb holds only the in-frame ones, with some missing. The sample consists of roughly 30,000 clones, over 65% of them appearing once. Cells were stimulated with CMV-infected fibroblast lysates at approximately 10 ug/mL. CD40L-negative CD69-negative CD45RO-high memory CD4+ T cells were sorted as populations depleted of antigen-responding cells. Donors had undetectable plasma HIV-1 RNA, under 50 copies/mL, for 4+ years.

The genes are TRBV9 and TRBJ1-1; D is unresolved. Sequencing used CD4+ T cells sorted from PBMCs after roughly 18-hour stimulation, obtained from a patient who received antiretroviral therapy. This clonotype was sampled from an adult woman with HIV who was CMV-seropositive. In DNA, the CDR3 is TGTGCCAGCAAGGGTCCGATCTTGAACACTGAAGCTTTCTTT. Amino acids: CASKGPILNTEAFF.